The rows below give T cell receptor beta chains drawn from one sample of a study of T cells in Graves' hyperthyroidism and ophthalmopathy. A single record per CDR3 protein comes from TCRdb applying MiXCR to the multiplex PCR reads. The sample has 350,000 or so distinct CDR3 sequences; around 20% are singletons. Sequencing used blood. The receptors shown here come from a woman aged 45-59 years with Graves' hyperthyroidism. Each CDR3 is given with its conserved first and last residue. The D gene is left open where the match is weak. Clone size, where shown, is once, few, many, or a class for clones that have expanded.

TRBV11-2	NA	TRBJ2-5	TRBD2	TGTGCCAGCAGCTTAAGCCCCACGGCGGGAGGTCAAGAGACCCAGTACTTC	CASSLSPTAGGQETQYF
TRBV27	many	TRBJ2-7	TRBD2	TGTGCCAGCAGTCGAACACTAGCGGGAATTTACGAGCAGTACTTC	CASSRTLAGIYEQYF
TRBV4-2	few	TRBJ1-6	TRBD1	TGTGCCAGCAGCCAAGATAGACAGGGTAATTCACCCCTCCACTTT	CASSQDRQGNSPLHF
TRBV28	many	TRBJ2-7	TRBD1	TGTGCCAGCACCCCGGGACAGAGCTACGAGCAGTACTTC	CASTPGQSYEQYF
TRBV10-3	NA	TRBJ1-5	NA	TGTGCCATCAGTCGGGTAGGGAATCAGCCCCAGCATTTT	CAISRVGNQPQHF
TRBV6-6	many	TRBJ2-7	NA	TGTGCCAGCAGTTACGGTCAGTTCAAGGAGCAGTACTTC	CASSYGQFKEQYF
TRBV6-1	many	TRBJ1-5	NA	TGTGCCAGCAAAAGGGGCCATCAGCCCCAGCATTTT	CASKRGHQPQHF
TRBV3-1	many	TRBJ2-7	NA	TGTGCCAGCAGCCAAGTGATCCCCTACGAGCAGTACTTC	CASSQVIPYEQYF
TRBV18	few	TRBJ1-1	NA	TGTGCCAGCTCACCGCCGGTGGGATCTGAAGCTTTCTTT	CASSPPVGSEAFF
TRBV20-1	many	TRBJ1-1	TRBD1	TGCAGTGCTGCGGGACAGACAAACACTGAAGCTTTCTTT	CSAAGQTNTEAFF
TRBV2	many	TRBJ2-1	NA	TGTGCCAGCAGTGCCGCCAGGGGCAATTCCAATGAGCAGTTCTTC	CASSAARGNSNEQFF
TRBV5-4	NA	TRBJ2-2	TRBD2	TGTGCCAGCAGCTCGGGGGGACTAGCGGCTAACACCGGGGAGCTGTTTTTT	CASSSGGLAANTGELFF
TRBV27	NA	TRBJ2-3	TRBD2	TGTGCCGGCAGTTTAAGGGGGTTCACGGGGGGGCGAACAGATACGCAGTATTTT	CAGSLRGFTGGRTDTQYF
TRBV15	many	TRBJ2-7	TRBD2	TGTGCCACCAGCAGCGGGACTAGCAAGTACGAGCAGTACTTC	CATSSGTSKYEQYF
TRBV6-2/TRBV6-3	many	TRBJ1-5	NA	TGTGCCAGCAGGCCTCAGGGAGTTAGCAATCAGCCCCAGCATTTT	CASRPQGVSNQPQHF
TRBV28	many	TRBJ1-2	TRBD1	TGTGCCAGCAGACTAACGACAGGGGGCTGGAACTATGGCTACACCTTC	CASRLTTGGWNYGYTF
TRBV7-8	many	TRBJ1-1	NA	TGTGCCAGCAGCTTAGTAACGGGGGTGAACACTGAAGCTTTCTTT	CASSLVTGVNTEAFF
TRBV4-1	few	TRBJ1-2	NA	TGCGCCAGCAGCCAGATTTCTAACTATGGCTACACCTTC	CASSQISNYGYTF
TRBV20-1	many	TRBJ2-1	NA	TGCAGTGCTCGCCCAGCGGAGGCCTACAATGAGCAGTTCTTC	CSARPAEAYNEQFF
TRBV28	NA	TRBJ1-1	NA	TGTGCCAGCAGCCTACAGGGAGGCGCTGAAGCTTTCTTT	CASSLQGGAEAFF
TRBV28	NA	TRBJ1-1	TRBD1	TGTGCCAGCATAATCAGGACAGGGGTTGAAACAGAAGCTTTCTTT	CASIIRTGVETEAFF
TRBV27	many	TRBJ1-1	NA	TGTGCCAGTCATACAGGGAGTGGGACTGAAGCTTTCTTT	CASHTGSGTEAFF
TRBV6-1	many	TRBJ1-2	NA	TGTGCCAGCAGTGAAGCTCCCGGACGGACAAATGGCTACACCTTC	CASSEAPGRTNGYTF
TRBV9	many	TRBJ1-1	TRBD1	TGTGCCAGCAGCGCTCTACAGGGGGCCGACACTGAAGCTTTCTTT	CASSALQGADTEAFF
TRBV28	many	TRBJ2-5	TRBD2	TGTGCCAGCAGCAGACCACCGAGGCTAGCGGGAGAGACCCAGTACTTC	CASSRPPRLAGETQYF
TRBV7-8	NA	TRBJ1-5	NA	TGTGCCAGCAGCTTAGCAAGACAGCTCAGGCAGCCCCAGCATTTT	CASSLARQLRQPQHF
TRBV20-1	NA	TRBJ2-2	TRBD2	TGCAGTGCTGCCCCTTTCGCGGGGGGAAGGACCGGGGAGCTGCTTTTT	CSAAPFAGGRTGELLF
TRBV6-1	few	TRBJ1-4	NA	TGTGCCAGCAGTGAAGGGGGGGTCCCAGCCCAAAAACTGTTTTTT	CASSEGGVPAQKLFF
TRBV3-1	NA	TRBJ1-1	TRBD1	TGTGCCAGCAGCCAAGGACAGGGGGACACTGAAGCTTTCTTT	CASSQGQGDTEAFF
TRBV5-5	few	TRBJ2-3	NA	TGTGCCACCACCGCCCTGGGGGGTACCACAGATACGCAGTATTTT	CATTALGGTTDTQYF
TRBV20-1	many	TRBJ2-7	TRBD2	TGCAGTGCTAGAGATGTTCGGGAGGGGGTTTCCTACGAGCAGTACTTC	CSARDVREGVSYEQYF
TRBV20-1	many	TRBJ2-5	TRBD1	TGCAGTGCTCTGGGACAGGGGAAAGAGACCCAGTACTTC	CSALGQGKETQYF
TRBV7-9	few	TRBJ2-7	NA	TGTGCCAGCAGCTTAGCGGGGAGCCTCTACGAGCAGTACTTC	CASSLAGSLYEQYF
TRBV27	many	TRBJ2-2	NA	TGTGCCAGCAGTATGCTCGTAGGGCGATACACCGGGGAGCTGTTTTTT	CASSMLVGRYTGELFF
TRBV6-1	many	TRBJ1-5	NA	TGTGCCAGCAGTTCCGCAACTTATCAGCCCCAGCATTTT	CASSSATYQPQHF
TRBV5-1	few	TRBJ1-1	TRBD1	TGCGCCAGCAGCCGGGACAGTGTTGAAGCTTTCTTT	CASSRDSVEAFF
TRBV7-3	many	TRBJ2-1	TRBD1	TGTGCCAGCAGCTCCCAGGGGGTTCTGTTCTTC	CASSSQGVLFF
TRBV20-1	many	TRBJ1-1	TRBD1	TGCAGTTCGATCTCTAACAGGGGCCGTGAAGCTTTCTTT	CSSISNRGREAFF
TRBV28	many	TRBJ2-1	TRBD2	TGTGCCAGCAGTTTGCCCAGCGGGAGGAACTACAATGAGCAGTTCTTC	CASSLPSGRNYNEQFF
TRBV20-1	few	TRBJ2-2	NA	TGCAGTGCTAGAGAAAGGGGGGGGCAGTACACCGGGGAGCTGTTTTTT	CSARERGGQYTGELFF
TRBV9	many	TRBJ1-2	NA	TGTGCCAGCAGCCCCCGGACAGATTCTAACTATGGCTACACCTTC	CASSPRTDSNYGYTF
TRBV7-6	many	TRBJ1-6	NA	TGTGCCAGCAGCTCCTACGTCCGGGACGGCGGGTCCTATAATTCACCCCTCCACTTT	CASSSYVRDGGSYNSPLHF
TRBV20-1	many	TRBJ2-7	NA	TGCAGTGCTAGAAGCGCGGTCAAGGAGCAGTACTTC	CSARSAVKEQYF
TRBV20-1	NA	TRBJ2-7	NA	TGCAGTGCTAGCGCCAGGGGAAGCGACGAGCAGTACTTC	CSASARGSDEQYF
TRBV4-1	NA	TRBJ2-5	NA	TGCGCCAGCAGCCAAGATTTCTCAGAGACCCAGTACTTC	CASSQDFSETQYF
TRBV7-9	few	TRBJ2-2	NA	TGTGCCAGCAGCTTACAAGGACCGACCGGGGAGCTGTTTTTT	CASSLQGPTGELFF
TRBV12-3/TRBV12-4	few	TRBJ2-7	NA	TGTGCCAGCAGTTTAAACGCCGTGGCCGAGCAGTACTTC	CASSLNAVAEQYF